This TCR beta chain derives from a study of shared clonotypes between healthy human individuals. Background on the study: The study used three CD4 naive, three CD4 memory, two CD8 naive and one CD8 memory plate per donor.

The CDR3 covers 14 residues. Trimming removed 0 bases from V and 6 bases from J, with 13 bases in between. Germline CDR1 is SGHDT and CDR2 is YYEEEE. The study drew all its donors from Caucasian adults living in Nashville, Tennessee. The data were produced by immunoSEQ multiplex PCR, yet TCRdb's version contains in-frame clones alone and is incomplete. The table records about 1 million clones, about three quarters of them present only once. Sequencing used memory CD4+ T cells sorted from blood. Subset denoted: CD45RA-negative fraction. The gene calls are TRBV5-6 and TRBJ2-7; the D is unclear. This clonotype originated in a man between 18 and 29 years old in good health. CDR3 nucleotide sequence: TGTGCCAGCAGCTTGGTCAGAGGTCGGACCGAGCAGTACTTC. Its translation is CASSLVRGRTEQYF.